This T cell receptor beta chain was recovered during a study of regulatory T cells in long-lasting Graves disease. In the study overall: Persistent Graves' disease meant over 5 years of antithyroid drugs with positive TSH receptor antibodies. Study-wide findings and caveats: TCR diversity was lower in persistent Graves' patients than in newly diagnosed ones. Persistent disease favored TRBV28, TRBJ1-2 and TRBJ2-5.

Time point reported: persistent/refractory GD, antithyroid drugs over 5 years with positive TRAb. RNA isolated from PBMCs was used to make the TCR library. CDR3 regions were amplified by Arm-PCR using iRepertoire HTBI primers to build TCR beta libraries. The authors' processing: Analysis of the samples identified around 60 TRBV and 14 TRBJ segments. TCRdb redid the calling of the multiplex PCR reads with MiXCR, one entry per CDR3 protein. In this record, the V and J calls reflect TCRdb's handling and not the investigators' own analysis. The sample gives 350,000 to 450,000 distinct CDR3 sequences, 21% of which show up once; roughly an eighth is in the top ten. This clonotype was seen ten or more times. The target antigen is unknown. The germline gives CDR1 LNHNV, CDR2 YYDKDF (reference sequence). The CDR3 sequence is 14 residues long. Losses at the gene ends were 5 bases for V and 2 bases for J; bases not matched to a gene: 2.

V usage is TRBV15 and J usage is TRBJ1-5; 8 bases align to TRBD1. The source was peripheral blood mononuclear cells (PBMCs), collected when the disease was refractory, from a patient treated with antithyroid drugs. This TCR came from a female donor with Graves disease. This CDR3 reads CATSGGQGNQPQHF. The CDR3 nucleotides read TGTGCCACCAGCGGGGGACAGGGCAATCAGCCCCAGCATTTT.